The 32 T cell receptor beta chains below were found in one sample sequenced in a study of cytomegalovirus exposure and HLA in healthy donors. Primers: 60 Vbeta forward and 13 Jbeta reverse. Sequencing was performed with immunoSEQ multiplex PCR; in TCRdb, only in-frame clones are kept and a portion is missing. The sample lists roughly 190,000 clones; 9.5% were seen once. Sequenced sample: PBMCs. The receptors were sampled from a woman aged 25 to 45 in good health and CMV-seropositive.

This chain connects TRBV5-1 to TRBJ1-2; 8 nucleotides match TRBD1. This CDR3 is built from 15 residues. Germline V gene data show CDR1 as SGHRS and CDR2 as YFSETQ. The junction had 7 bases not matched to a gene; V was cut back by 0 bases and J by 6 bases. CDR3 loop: CASSLGRGPIHGYTF. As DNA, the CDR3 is TGCGCCAGCAGCTTGGGCAGGGGGCCTATACATGGCTACACCTTC. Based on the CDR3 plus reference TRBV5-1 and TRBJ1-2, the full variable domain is KAGVTQTPRYLIKTRGQQVTLSCSPISGHRSVSWYQQTPGQGLQFLFEYFSETQRNKGNFPGRFSGRQFSNSRSEMNVSTLELGDSALYLCASSLGRGPIHGYTFGSGTRLTVV.

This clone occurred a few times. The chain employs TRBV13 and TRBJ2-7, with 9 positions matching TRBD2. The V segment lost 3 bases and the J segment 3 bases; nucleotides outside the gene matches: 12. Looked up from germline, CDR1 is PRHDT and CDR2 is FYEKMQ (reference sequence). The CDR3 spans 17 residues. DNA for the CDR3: TGTGCCAGCAGCTTGGGGCCCGATAGCGGGAGAGGCTACGAGCAGTACTTC. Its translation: CASSLGPDSGRGYEQYF.

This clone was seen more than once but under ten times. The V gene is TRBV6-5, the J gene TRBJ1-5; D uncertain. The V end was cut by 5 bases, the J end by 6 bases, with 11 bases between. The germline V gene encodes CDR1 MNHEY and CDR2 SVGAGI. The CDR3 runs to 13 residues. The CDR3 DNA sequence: TGTGCCAGCAGTCCAACCTTTAGTCAGCCCCAGCATTTT. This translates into CASSPTFSQPQHF.

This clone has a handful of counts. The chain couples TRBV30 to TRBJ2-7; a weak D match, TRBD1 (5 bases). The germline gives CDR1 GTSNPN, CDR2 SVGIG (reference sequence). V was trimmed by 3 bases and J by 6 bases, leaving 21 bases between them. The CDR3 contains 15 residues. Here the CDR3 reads CAWRPTRKGPGEQYF. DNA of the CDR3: TGTGCCTGGAGGCCGACGAGGAAGGGGCCCGGCGAGCAGTACTTC.

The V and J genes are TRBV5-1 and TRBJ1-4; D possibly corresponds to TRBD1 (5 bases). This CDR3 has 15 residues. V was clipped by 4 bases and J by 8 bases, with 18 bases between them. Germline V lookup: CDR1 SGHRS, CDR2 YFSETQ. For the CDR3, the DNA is TGCGCCAGCAGCCAAGCCGGGACGGAGGGGGAAAAACTGTTTTTT. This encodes CASSQAGTEGEKLFF.

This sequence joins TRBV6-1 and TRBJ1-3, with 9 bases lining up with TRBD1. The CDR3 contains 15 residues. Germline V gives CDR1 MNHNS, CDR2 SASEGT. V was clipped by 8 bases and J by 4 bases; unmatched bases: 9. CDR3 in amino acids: CASSPQGAKGNTIYF. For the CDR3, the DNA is TGTGCCAGCTCCCCACAGGGGGCAAAAGGAAACACCATATATTTT.

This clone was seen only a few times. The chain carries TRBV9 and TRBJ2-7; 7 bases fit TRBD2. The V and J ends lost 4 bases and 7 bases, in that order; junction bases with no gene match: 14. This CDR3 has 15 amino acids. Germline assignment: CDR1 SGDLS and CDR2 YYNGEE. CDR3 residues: CASSITAGEAGEQYF. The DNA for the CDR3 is TGTGCCAGCAGCATTACAGCGGGCGAAGCGGGGGAGCAGTACTTC.

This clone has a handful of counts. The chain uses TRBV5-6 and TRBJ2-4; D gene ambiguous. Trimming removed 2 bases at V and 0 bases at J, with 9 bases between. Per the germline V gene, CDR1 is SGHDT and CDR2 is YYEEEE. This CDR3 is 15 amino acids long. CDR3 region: CASSFQLLAKNIQYF. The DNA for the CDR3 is TGTGCCAGCAGCTTCCAACTTTTAGCCAAAAACATTCAGTACTTC. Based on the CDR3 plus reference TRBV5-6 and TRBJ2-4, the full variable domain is DAGVTQSPTHLIKTRGQQVTLRCSPKSGHDTVSWYQQALGQGPQFIFQYYEEEERQRGNFPDRFSGHQFPNYSSELNVNALLLGDSALYLCASSFQLLAKNIQYFGAGTRLSVL.

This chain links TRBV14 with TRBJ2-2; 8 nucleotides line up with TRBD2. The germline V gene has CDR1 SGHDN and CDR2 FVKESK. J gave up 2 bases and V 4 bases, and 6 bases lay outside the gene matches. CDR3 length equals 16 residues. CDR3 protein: CASSPSAGGNTGELFF. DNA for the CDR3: TGTGCCAGCAGCCCCAGTGCGGGAGGCAACACCGGGGAGCTGTTTTTT.

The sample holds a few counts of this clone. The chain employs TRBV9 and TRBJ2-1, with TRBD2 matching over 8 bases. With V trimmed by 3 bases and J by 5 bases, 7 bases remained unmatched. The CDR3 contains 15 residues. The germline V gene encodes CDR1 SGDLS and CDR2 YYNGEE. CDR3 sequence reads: CASSAFSGKDNEQFF. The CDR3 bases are TGTGCCAGCAGCGCCTTTAGCGGGAAGGACAATGAGCAGTTCTTC.

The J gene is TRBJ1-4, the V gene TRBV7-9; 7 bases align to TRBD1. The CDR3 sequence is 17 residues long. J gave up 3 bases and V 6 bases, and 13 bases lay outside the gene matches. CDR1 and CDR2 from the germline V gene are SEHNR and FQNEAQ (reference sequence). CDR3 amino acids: CASRPLRTGLPNEKLFF. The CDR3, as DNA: TGTGCCAGCAGACCTCTGAGGACAGGTTTACCTAATGAAAAACTGTTTTTT. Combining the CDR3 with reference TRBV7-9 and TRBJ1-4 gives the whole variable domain DTGVSQNPRHKITKRGQNVTFRCDPISEHNRLYWYRQTLGQGPEFLTYFQNEAQLEKSRLLSDRFSAERPKGSFSTLEIQRTEQGDSAMYLCASRPLRTGLPNEKLFFGSGTQLSVL.

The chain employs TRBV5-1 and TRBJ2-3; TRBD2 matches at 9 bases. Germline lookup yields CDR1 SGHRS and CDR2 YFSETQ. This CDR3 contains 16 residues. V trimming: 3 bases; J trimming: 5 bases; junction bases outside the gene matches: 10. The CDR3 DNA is TGCGCCAGCAGCTACGCGGCGGGAGGGCCGGTAGATACGCAGTATTTT. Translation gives CASSYAAGGPVDTQYF. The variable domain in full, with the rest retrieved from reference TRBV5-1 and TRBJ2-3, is KAGVTQTPRYLIKTRGQQVTLSCSPISGHRSVSWYQQTPGQGLQFLFEYFSETQRNKGNFPGRFSGRQFSNSRSEMNVSTLELGDSALYLCASSYAAGGPVDTQYFGPGTRLTVL.

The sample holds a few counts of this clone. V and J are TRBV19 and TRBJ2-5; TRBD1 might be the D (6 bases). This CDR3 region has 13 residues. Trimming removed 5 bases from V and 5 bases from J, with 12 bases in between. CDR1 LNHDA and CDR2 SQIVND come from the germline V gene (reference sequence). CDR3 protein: CASSAGVGETQYF. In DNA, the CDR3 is TGTGCCAGTAGTGCAGGGGTCGGGGAGACCCAGTACTTC.

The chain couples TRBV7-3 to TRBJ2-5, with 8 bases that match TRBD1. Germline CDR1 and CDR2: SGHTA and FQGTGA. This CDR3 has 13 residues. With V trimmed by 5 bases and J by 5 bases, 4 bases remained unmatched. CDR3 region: CASSRDRGETQYF. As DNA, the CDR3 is TGTGCCAGCAGCCGAGACAGGGGCGAGACCCAGTACTTC.

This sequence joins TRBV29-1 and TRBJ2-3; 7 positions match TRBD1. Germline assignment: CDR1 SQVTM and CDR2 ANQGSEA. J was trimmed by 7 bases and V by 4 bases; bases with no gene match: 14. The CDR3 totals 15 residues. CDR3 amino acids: CSVGTTGAYTNTQYF. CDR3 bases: TGCAGCGTTGGGACAACAGGGGCGTACACGAATACGCAGTATTTT.

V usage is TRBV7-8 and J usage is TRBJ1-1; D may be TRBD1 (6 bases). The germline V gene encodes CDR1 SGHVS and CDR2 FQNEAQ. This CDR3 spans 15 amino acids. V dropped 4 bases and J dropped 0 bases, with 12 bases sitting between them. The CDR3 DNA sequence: TGTGCCAGCAGCTCGATAGGACAGATGAACACTGAAGCTTTCTTT. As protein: CASSSIGQMNTEAFF.

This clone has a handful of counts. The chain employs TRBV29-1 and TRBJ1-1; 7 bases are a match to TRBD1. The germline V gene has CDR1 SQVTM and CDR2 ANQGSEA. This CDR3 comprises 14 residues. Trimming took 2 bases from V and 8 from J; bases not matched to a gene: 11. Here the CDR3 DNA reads TGCAGCGTTGAATTGGGGCAGGGGGTTGACGAAGCTTTCTTT. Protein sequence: CSVELGQGVDEAFF.

CDR3 loop: CASSQATPRGPYEQYF. The DNA for the CDR3 is TGCGCCAGCAGCCAAGCCACCCCCAGGGGGCCCTACGAGCAGTACTTC. This chain joins TRBV4-1 and TRBJ2-7; TRBD1 matches at 8 bases. The CDR3 loop spans 16 amino acids. V shed 1 base and J 2 bases; nucleotides not matched to a gene: 7. Germline CDR1 MGHRA, CDR2 YSYEKL.

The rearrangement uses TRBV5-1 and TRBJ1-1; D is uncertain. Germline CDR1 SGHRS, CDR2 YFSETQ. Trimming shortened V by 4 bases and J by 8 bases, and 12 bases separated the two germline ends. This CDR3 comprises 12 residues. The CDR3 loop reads CASSTDRGEAFF. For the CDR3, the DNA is TGCGCCAGCAGCACCGACCGGGGAGAAGCTTTCTTT. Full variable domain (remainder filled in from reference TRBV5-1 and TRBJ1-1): KAGVTQTPRYLIKTRGQQVTLSCSPISGHRSVSWYQQTPGQGLQFLFEYFSETQRNKGNFPGRFSGRQFSNSRSEMNVSTLELGDSALYLCASSTDRGEAFFGQGTRLTVV.

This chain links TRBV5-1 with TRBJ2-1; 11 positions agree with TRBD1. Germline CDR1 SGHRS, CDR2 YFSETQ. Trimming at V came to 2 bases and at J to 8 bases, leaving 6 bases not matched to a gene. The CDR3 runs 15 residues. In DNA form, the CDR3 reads TGCGCCAGCAGCTTCCGGGACAGGGGGGTGGATGAGCAGTTCTTC. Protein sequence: CASSFRDRGVDEQFF.

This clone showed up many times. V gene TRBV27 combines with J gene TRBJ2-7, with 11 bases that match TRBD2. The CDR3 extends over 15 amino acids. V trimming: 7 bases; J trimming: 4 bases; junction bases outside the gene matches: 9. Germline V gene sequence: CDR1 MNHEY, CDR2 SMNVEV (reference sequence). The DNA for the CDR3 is TGTGCCAGCACCTCCACTAGCGGGAGAAGGTACGAGCAGTACTTC. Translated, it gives CASTSTSGRRYEQYF.

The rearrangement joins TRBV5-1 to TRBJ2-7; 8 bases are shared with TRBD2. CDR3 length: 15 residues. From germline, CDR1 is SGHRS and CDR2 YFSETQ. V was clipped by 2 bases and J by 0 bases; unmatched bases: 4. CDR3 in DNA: TGCGCCAGCAGCTTTCTAGCGGGTCCCTCCTACGAGCAGTACTTC. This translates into CASSFLAGPSYEQYF.

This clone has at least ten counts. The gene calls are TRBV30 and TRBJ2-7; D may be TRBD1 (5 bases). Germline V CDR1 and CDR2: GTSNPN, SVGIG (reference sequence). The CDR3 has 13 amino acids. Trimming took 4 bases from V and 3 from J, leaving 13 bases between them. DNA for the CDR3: TGTGCCTGGACAAAAAACAGGTTCTACGAGCAGTACTTC. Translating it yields CAWTKNRFYEQYF. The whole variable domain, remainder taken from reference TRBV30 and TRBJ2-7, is SQTIHQWPATLVQPVGSPLSLECTVEGTSNPNLYWYRQAAGRGLQLLFYSVGIGQISSEVPQNLSASRPQDRQFILSSKKLLLSDSGFYLCAWTKNRFYEQYFGPGTRLTVT.

The CDR3 region has the DNA TGTGCCAGCAGCCCTTCACAAGATACGCAGTATTTT. Translating it yields CASSPSQDTQYF. The chain has TRBV7-9 and TRBJ2-3; D call uncertain. CDR1 and CDR2 from the germline V gene are SEHNR and FQNEAQ (reference sequence). V was pared by 5 bases and J by 5 bases, with 8 bases between. The CDR3 runs to 12 residues.

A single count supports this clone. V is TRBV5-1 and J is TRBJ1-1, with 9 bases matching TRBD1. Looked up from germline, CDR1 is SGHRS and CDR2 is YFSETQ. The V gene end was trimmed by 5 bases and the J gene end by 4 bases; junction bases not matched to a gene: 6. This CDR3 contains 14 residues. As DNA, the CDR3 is TGCGCCAGCAGATACCAACAGGGGGCCACTGAAGCTTTCTTT. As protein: CASRYQQGATEAFF.

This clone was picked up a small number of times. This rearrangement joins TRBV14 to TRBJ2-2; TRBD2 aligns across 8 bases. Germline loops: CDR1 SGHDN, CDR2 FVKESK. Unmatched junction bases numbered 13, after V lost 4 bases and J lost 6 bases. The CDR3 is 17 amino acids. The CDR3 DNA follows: TGTGCCAGCAGCCCTGGATGGATAGCGGGAATCCCCGGGGAGCTGTTTTTT. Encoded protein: CASSPGWIAGIPGELFF.

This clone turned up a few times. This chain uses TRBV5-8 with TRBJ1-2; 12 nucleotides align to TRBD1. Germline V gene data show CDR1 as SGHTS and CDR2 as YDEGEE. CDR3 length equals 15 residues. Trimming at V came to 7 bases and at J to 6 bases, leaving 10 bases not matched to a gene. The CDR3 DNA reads TGTGCCAGCCCATCCCGCCGGGACAGGGGGCATGGCTACACCTTC. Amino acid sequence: CASPSRRDRGHGYTF.

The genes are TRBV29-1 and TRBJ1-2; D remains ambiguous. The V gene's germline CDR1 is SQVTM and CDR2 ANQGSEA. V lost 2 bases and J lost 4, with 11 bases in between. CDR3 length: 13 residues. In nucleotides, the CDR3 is TGCAGCGTTGAACCAGACATCTCCTATGGCTACACCTTC. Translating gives CSVEPDISYGYTF.

This CDR3 is CASSLVGLNTEAFF. The CDR3 nucleotides are TGTGCCAGCAGCTTGGTGGGGCTGAACACTGAAGCTTTCTTT. The rearrangement joins TRBV5-6 to TRBJ1-1; D perhaps matches TRBD1 (5 bases). The germline gives CDR1 SGHDT, CDR2 YYEEEE. The CDR3 totals 14 residues. V lost 0 bases to trimming and J lost 0 bases, with 6 bases between them.

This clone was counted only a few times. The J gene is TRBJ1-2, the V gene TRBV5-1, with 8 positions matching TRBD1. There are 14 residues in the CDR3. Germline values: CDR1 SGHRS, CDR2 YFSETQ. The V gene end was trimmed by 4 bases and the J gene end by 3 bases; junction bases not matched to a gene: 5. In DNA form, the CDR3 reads TGCGCCAGCAGCCAGGGACAGGACTACTATGGCTACACCTTC. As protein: CASSQGQDYYGYTF. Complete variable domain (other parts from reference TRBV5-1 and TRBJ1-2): KAGVTQTPRYLIKTRGQQVTLSCSPISGHRSVSWYQQTPGQGLQFLFEYFSETQRNKGNFPGRFSGRQFSNSRSEMNVSTLELGDSALYLCASSQGQDYYGYTFGSGTRLTVV.

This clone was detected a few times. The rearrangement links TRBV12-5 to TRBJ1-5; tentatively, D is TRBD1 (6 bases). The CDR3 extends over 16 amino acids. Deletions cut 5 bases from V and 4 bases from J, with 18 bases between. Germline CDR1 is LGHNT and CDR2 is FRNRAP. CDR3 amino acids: CASGPSSGGGNQPQHF. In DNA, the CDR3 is TGTGCTAGTGGTCCCTCTTCGGGGGGCGGAAATCAGCCCCAGCATTTT.

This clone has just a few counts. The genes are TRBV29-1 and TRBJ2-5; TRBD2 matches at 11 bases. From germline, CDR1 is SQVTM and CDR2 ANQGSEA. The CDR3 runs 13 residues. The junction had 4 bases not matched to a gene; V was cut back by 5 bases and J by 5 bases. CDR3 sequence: CSVLAGGFETQYF. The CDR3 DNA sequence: TGCAGCGTTCTAGCGGGAGGATTTGAGACCCAGTACTTC.